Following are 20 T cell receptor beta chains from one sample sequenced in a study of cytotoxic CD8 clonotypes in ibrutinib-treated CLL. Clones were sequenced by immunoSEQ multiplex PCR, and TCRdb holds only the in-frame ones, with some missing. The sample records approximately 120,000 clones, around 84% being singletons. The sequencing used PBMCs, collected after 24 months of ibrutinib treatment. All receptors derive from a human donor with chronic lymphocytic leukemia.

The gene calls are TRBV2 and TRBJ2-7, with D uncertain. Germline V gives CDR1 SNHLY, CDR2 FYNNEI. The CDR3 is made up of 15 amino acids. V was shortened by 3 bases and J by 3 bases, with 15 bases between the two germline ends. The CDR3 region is CASSEPSRIYYEQYF. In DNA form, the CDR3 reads TGTGCCAGCAGTGAGCCCTCCCGGATCTACTACGAGCAGTACTTC.

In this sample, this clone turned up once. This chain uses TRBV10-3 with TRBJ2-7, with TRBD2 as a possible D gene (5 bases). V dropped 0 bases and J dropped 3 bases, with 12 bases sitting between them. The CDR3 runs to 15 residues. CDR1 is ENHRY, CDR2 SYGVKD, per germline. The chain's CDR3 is CAISESGSRGYEQYF. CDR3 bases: TGTGCCATCAGTGAGTCGGGCAGCCGGGGCTACGAGCAGTACTTC.

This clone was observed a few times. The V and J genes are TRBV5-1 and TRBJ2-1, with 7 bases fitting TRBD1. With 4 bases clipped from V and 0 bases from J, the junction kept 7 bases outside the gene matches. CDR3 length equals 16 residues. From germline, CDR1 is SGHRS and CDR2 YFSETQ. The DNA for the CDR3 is TGCGCCAGCAGCGAGTCGACAGGGAGCTCCTACAATGAGCAGTTCTTC. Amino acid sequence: CASSESTGSSYNEQFF.

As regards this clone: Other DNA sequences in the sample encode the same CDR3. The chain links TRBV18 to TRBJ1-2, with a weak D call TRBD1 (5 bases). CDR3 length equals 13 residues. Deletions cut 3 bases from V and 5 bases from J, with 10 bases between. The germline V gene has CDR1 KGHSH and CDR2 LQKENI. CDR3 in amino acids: CASSPSGGYGYTF. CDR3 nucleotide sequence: TGTGCCAGCTCACCGTCGGGGGGATATGGCTACACCTTC.

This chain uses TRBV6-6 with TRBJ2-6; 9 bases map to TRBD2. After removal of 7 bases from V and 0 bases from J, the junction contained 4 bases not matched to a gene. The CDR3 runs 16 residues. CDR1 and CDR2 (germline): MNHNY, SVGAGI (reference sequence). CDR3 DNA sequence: TGTGCCAGCACTAGCGGGGTGACCTCTGGGGCCAACGTCCTGACTTTC. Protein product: CASTSGVTSGANVLTF.

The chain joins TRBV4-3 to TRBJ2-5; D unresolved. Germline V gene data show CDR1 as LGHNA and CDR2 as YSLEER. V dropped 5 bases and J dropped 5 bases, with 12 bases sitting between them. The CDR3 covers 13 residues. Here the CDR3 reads CASSNGPGETQYF. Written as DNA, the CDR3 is TGCGCCAGCAGCAACGGCCCTGGGGAGACCCAGTACTTC.

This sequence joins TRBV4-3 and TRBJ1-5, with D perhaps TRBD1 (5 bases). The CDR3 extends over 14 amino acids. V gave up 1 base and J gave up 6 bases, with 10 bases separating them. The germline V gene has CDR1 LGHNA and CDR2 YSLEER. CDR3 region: CASSQGEGRQPQHF. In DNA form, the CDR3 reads TGCGCCAGCAGCCAAGGGGAGGGGCGTCAGCCCCAGCATTTT.

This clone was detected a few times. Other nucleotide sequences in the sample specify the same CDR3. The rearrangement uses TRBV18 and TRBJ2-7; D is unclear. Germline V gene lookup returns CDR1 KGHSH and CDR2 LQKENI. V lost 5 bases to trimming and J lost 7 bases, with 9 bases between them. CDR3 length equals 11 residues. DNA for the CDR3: TGTGCCAGCTCAGATCTGGAGGAGCAGTACTTC. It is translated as CASSDLEEQYF. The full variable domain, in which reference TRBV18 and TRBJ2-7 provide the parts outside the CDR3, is NAGVMQNPRHLVRRRGQEARLRCSPMKGHSHVYWYRQLPEEGLKFMVYLQKENIIDESGMPKERFSAEFPKEGPSILRIQQVVRGDSAAYFCASSDLEEQYFGPGTRLTVT.

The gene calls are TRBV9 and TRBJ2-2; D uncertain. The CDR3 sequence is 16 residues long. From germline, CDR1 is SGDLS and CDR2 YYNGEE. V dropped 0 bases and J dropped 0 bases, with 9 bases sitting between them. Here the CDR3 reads CASSVGVDSNTGELFF. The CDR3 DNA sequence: TGTGCCAGCAGCGTAGGGGTAGACTCGAACACCGGGGAGCTGTTTTTT.

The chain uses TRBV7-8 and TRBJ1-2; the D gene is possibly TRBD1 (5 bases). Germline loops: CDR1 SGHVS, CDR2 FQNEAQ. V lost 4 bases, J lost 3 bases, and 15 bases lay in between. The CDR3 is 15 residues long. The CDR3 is CASSSSTAGYYGYTF. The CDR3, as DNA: TGTGCCAGCAGCTCCTCGACAGCGGGGTACTATGGCTACACCTTC.

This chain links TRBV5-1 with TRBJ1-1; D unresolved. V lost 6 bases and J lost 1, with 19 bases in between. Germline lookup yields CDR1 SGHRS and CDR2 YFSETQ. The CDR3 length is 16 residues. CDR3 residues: CASNQGRRESNTEAFF. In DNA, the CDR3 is TGCGCCAGCAACCAAGGGCGAAGGGAATCGAACACTGAAGCTTTCTTT.

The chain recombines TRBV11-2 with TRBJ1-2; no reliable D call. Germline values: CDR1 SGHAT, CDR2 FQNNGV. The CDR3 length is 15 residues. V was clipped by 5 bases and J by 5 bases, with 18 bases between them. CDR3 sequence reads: CASSGYGTREYGYTF. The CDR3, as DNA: TGTGCCAGCAGCGGTTACGGAACGAGGGAATATGGCTACACCTTC.

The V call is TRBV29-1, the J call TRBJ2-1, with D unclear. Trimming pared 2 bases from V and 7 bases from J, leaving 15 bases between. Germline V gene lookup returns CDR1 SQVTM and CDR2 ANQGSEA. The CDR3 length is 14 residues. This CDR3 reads CSVERTPDWNEQFF. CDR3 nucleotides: TGCAGCGTTGAAAGGACCCCCGATTGGAATGAGCAGTTCTTC.

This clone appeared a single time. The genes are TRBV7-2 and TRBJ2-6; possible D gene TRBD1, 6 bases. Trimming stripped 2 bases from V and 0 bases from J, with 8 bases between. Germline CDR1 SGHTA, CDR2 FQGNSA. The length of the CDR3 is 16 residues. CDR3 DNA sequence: TGTGCCAGCAGCTTAAAAGGGGGCTCTGGGGCCAACGTCCTGACTTTC. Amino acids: CASSLKGGSGANVLTF.

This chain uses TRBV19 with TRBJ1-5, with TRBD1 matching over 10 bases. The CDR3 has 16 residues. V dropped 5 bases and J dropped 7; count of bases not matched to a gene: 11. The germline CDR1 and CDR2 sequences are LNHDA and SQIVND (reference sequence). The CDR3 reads CASSPRDRGQRQPQHF. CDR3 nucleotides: TGTGCCAGTAGTCCCCGAGACAGGGGGCAACGGCAGCCCCAGCATTTT.

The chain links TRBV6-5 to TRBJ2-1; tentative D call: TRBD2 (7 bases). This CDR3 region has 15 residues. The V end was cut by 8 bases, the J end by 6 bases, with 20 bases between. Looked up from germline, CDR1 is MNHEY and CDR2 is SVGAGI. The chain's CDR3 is CASGSGTWASNEQFF. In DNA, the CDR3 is TGTGCCAGCGGAAGCGGGACATGGGCTAGCAATGAGCAGTTCTTC.

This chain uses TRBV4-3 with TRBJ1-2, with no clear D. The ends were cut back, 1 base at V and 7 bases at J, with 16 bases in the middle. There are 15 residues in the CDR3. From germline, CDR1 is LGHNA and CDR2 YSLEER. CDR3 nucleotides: TGCGCCAGCAGCCAAGGCTCGAACTTGGGGTCTGGCTACACCTTC. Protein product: CASSQGSNLGSGYTF.

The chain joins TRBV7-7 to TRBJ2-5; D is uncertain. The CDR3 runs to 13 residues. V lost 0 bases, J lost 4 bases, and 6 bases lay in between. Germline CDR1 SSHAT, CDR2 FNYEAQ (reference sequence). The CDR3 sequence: CASSLAWRETQYF. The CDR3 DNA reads TGTGCCAGCAGCTTAGCCTGGAGAGAGACCCAGTACTTC.

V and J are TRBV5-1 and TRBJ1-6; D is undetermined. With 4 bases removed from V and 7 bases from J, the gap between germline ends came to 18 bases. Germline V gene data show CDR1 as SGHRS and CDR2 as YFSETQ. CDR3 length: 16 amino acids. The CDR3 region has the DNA TGCGCCAGCAGCCTGGGAGGTGGAAGAGGAAATTCACCCCTCCACTTT. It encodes CASSLGGGRGNSPLHF.

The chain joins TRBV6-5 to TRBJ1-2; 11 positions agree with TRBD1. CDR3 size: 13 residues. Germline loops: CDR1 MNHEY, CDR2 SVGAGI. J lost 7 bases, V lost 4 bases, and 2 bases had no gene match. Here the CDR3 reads CASSWGTGGGYTF. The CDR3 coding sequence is TGTGCCAGCAGTTGGGGGACAGGGGGTGGCTACACCTTC.